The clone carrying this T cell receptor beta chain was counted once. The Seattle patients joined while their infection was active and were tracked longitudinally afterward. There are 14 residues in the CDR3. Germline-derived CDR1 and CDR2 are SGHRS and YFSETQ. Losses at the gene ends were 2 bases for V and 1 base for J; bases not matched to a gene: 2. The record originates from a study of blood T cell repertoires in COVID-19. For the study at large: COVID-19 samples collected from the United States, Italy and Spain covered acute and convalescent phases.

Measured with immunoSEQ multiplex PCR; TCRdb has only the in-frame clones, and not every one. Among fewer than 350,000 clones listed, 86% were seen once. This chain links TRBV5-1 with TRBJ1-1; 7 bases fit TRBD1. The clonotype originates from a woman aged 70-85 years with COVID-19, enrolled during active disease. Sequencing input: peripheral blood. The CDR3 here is CASSFRTGNTEAFF. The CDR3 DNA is TGCGCCAGCAGCTTCCGGACAGGGAACACTGAAGCTTTCTTT. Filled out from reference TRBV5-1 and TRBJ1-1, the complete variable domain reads KAGVTQTPRYLIKTRGQQVTLSCSPISGHRSVSWYQQTPGQGLQFLFEYFSETQRNKGNFPGRFSGRQFSNSRSEMNVSTLELGDSALYLCASSFRTGNTEAFFGQGTRLTVV.